These T cell receptor beta chains were read from a single sample in a study of T cells in Graves' hyperthyroidism and ophthalmopathy. From the multiplex PCR reads, TCRdb called clonotypes with MiXCR, one entry per CDR3 protein. Here the sample spans some 300,000 distinct CDR3 sequences, approximately 12% being singletons. Input material: blood. The receptors derive from a woman in her 30s with Graves' hyperthyroidism that later progressed to Graves' ophthalmopathy. Each CDR3 is given with its conserved first and last residue. Clone size is not always given. Where it is, it says once, few, many or a class for expanded clones.

v_call | clone_size | cdr3_aa
TRBV7-3 | . | CASSLDVFGGAGAQETQYF
TRBV5-1 | few | CASIPHPGISDTQYF
TRBV27 | many | CASSPLRDLNYGYTF
TRBV29-1 | few | CSGEQGRAFF
TRBV7-6 | few | CASSENSPGLAGADTQYF
TRBV11-3 | . | CASSLGGQQETQYF
TRBV24-1 | many | CATSEASYNNEQFF
TRBV28 | many | CASTQPPSYEQYF
TRBV6-2/TRBV6-3 | many | CASSYGRTYTEAFF
TRBV12-3/TRBV12-4 | many | CASSPGGLAGGPSYNEQFF
TRBV7-2 | many | CASSFFQAGVDEQFF
TRBV2 | few | CASSEALQHPQHF
TRBV19 | few | CASSPAGGFTIYF
TRBV7-7 | many | CASSLAWGLAHNEQFF
TRBV3-1 | many | CASSQKGTGAYEQYF
TRBV29-1 | many | CSVLGEGLGTGELFF
TRBV7-2 | many | CASSPNSYEQYF
TRBV15 | few | CATSRIGGEETQYF
TRBV20-1 | many | CSARFGQGISEQYF
TRBV2 | many | CASSDENGMTQYF
TRBV27 | few | CASTPGAGQNIQYF
TRBV11-1 | . | CASSRPSGLGEQFF
TRBV6-1 | many | CASNDRTGTGELFF
TRBV5-1 | . | CASSLAGGPNNEQFF
TRBV11-2 | many | CASSSAPRTPVWEQFF
TRBV19 | . | CATSDSNHRGYTF
TRBV7-9 | many | CASSQGLAGGGDTQYF
TRBV24-1 | many | CATGPQGNQPQHF
TRBV28 | . | CASSLGPTGRHF
TRBV20-1 | many | CSVYGTSGRRPQETQYF
TRBV5-8 | . | CASSLRKTYEQYF
TRBV7-2 | many | CASSSWTGNDEQYF
TRBV11-2 | many | CASSLDPQGIGGNTIYF
TRBV4-2 | many | CASSQGDYLYEQYF
TRBV3-1 | many | CASSQIGQPQHF
TRBV27 | many | CASSPISYEQYF
TRBV6-4 | few | CASRSRTQETQYF
TRBV24-1 | many | CATSDFGGGTSGDTQYF
TRBV11-2 | many | CASSLWVGSGNEQFF
TRBV27 | many | CASSLPRPGLAGAEQYF
TRBV24-1 | few | CATSDAGGRDEQFF
TRBV5-4 | many | CASSFSRGSPTDTQYF
TRBV28 | many | CASSTDRGPNTEAFF
TRBV3-1 | many | CASSTSGSGTGELFF
TRBV4-3 | few | CASSQLANSGANVLTF